The clone carrying this T cell receptor (beta chain) was detected a few times. What it binds is not known. The record originates from a study of neurological immune-mediated disorders. The authors produced cDNA by 5'RACE using 10-nucleotide random UMIs. Over 160 million TCR-beta sequences, together covering 15-18 subjects, were produced by every individual sequencing run that was carried out. MiXCR was run by TCRdb on the 5' RACE reads, yielding one entry per CDR3 protein. The top ten hold approximately 22% of the sample, which has about 48,000 distinct CDR3 sequences, about a tenth seen once. This CDR3 has 13 amino acids. Germline assignment: CDR1 WNHNN and CDR2 SYGVQD (reference sequence). V lost 2 bases to trimming and J lost 5 bases, with 8 bases between them. Study results and caveats: TCR clonal expansion peaked in HTLV-1-associated myelopathy patients and was lowest in multiple sclerosis patients. The expanded clones of different subjects shared no CDR3 amino acid sequences (suggesting private repertoires in all groups).

The TCR sequence derives from a woman in her thirties or forties with HTLV-1-associated myelopathy (HAM/TSP). Sequencing input: PBMCs. The rearrangement joins TRBV10-1 to TRBJ2-3, with unresolved D. The chain's CDR3 is CASSEVVVDTQYF. The CDR3, as DNA: TGCGCCAGCAGTGAGGTAGTGGTAGATACGCAGTATTTT.